The source of this T cell receptor (beta chain) is a study of early T cells in non-severe SARS-CoV-2 infection. Study in general: With bulk RNA from unsorted whole blood as input, sequencing yielded unpaired chains. The study, taken as a whole, reports: Matching with VDJdb favored anti-spike CD8 responses (missing private and CD4 specificities).

Per germline, CDR1 DFQATT and CDR2 SNEGSKA (reference sequence). Trimming shortened V by 3 bases and J by 3 bases, and 13 bases separated the two germline ends. This CDR3 has 14 amino acids. This clonotype has at least ten counts. Its antigen is not identified. The TCR library protocol attached unique molecular identifiers to the individual cDNA molecules. TCRdb re-called the 5' RACE reads with MiXCR, one entry per CDR3 protein. The sample shows fewer than 60,000 distinct CDR3 sequences, around 10% of them seen only once. The TCR was taken from an adult who was a healthcare worker with PCR-confirmed SARS-CoV-2 infection or an uninfected control (not recorded which). This sample comprised whole blood, obtained at baseline. The chain has TRBV20-1 and TRBJ2-3, with a possible D match to TRBD1 (6 bases). CDR3 protein: CSASREGGTDTQYF. The CDR3 DNA reads TGCAGTGCTAGCAGGGAAGGGGGAACAGATACGCAGTATTTT.